These T cell receptor beta chains were read from a single sample in a study of siplizumab effects on memory and regulatory T cells. Produced via immunoSEQ multiplex PCR; TCRdb's table is partial and in-frame only. The top ten hold 0.15% of the sample, which has around 100,000 clones, around 92% seen once. Sequenced: CD4+ T cells sorted from blood. These receptors all stem from a human donor in good health. Both conserved end residues are part of each CDR3. A D gene is named only where the DNA matches it firmly. Size is omitted from some rows. Given values are once, few, many or a class for expanded clones.

TGCAGTGCTAGAGACTTCTACGAGCAGTACTTC CSARDFYEQYF TRBV20-1 - - TRBJ2-7
TGCGCCAGCAGCGAGAGTTCGAACACCGGGGAGCTGTTTTTT CASSESSNTGELFF TRBV5-1 - - TRBJ2-2
TGTGCCAGCAGTAAGGTCCCCGCAAAGGGAAACACCATATATTTT CASSKVPAKGNTIYF TRBV6-1 - - TRBJ1-3
TGTGCCAGCAGTTACTTCAATGAGCAGTTCTTC CASSYFNEQFF TRBV6-5 - - TRBJ2-1
TGTGCCAGTAGCGACACCTTCGGGTCACAGCCCCAGCATTTT CASSDTFGSQPQHF TRBV19 - once TRBJ1-5
TGTGCCACCAGCAGAGATCTTGGGACAGCCTCCTCTGGAAACACCATATATTTT CATSRDLGTASSGNTIYF TRBV15 TRBD1 - TRBJ1-3
TGTGCCAGCTCACTGGGACAATCAAGGGCCTACGAGCAGTACTTC CASSLGQSRAYEQYF TRBV18 - once TRBJ2-7
TGTGCCAGCAGTTTACTAGGCGGGAGGACTAGCTCGATTGGTACGCAGTATTTT CASSLLGGRTSSIGTQYF TRBV27 TRBD2 - TRBJ2-3
TGTGCCAGCAGAACTCAGCAGGTGAGCAATCAGCCCCAGCATTTT CASRTQQVSNQPQHF TRBV28 - - TRBJ1-5
TGCAGCGGGGCGGACAGGGTCGACTATGGCTACACCTTC CSGADRVDYGYTF TRBV29-1 TRBD1 - TRBJ1-2
TGCGCCAGCAGTGAGTCGGAGGGACTACGGGGCACAGATACGCAGTATTTT CASSESEGLRGTDTQYF TRBV10-1 TRBD2 - TRBJ2-3
TGTGCCAGCTCACCATATGCGGGCCCGATCCCCTACGAGCAGTACTTC CASSPYAGPIPYEQYF TRBV18 - - TRBJ2-7
TGTGCCAGCTCACTTGACAGCAACAATCAGCCCCAGCATTTT CASSLDSNNQPQHF TRBV18 - - TRBJ1-5
TGCGCCAGCAGCAAAGGGGGGACCAATGAGCAGTTCTTC CASSKGGTNEQFF TRBV5-1 - - TRBJ2-1
TGTGCCAGCAGCGTAGGTAGCGGGGGGGCAGGAGAGCAGTTCTTC CASSVGSGGAGEQFF TRBV9 TRBD2 once TRBJ2-1
TGTGCCAGCACTAGACAAGCCAACAATGAGCAGTTCTTC CASTRQANNEQFF TRBV2 - - TRBJ2-1
TGTGCCAGCAGTTACTCGGCAGGGGGCGGAGAGCAGTACTTC CASSYSAGGGEQYF TRBV6-5 TRBD1 - TRBJ2-7
TGTGCCAGCAGGACGAAAGGGACAGGCTCACACTACGAGCAGTACTTC CASRTKGTGSHYEQYF TRBV27 TRBD1 - TRBJ2-7
TGTGCCAGCAGTTTACGGGAGCGGGGTTACAATGAGCAGTTCTTC CASSLRERGYNEQFF TRBV28 TRBD2 - TRBJ2-1
TGCGCCAGCAGCGGGGGGGGATACAATGAGCAGTTCTTC CASSGGGYNEQFF TRBV10-2 TRBD2 - TRBJ2-1
TGCGCCAGCAGGGCAACTAATGAAAAACTGTTTTTT CASRATNEKLFF TRBV10-2 - - TRBJ1-4
TGTGCCAGCAGCCCCCACTCGGGTGGGGCCAACGTCCTGACTTTC CASSPHSGGANVLTF TRBV11-2 - - TRBJ2-6
TGCGCTAGCAGTGGGGGCCCCGCGGCGGGCTACACCTTC CASSGGPAAGYTF TRBV10-1 - - TRBJ1-2
TGTGCCAGCTCTGGGTGGGGTGACGATGGCTACACCTTC CASSGWGDDGYTF TRBV7-6 - - TRBJ1-2
TGTGCCAGCAGGACAGGGGGCGGTGGCTACACCTTC CASRTGGGGYTF TRBV27 TRBD1 - TRBJ1-2
TGCGCCAGCAGCCAAGGTATAGCGAACACTGAAGCTTTCTTT CASSQGIANTEAFF TRBV4-1 - few TRBJ1-1
TGTGCCACTACCCCGGGGGACACCTCTAACTATGGCTACACCTTC CATTPGDTSNYGYTF TRBV19 - - TRBJ1-2
TGTGCCAGCAGTCGTACAGGGGGCGCCTATGGCTACACCTTC CASSRTGGAYGYTF TRBV6-1 TRBD1 once TRBJ1-2
TGCAGTCCAAACCAGTACAATGAGCAGTTCTTC CSPNQYNEQFF TRBV20-1 - - TRBJ2-1
TGTGCCAGCACTTTGGGACAGCTTTACGAGCAGTACTTC CASTLGQLYEQYF TRBV28 TRBD1 - TRBJ2-7
TGTGCCAGCAGTTACCTCGGTGGAGGGGGCGGTTATGGCTACACCTTC CASSYLGGGGGYGYTF TRBV6-5 TRBD1 - TRBJ1-2
TGTGCCAGCCGAAGACAGGGGACGAACACTGAAGCTTTCTTT CASRRQGTNTEAFF TRBV6-5 TRBD1 - TRBJ1-1
TGTGCCAGCACTGGGACCTACGAGCAGTACTTC CASTGTYEQYF TRBV2 - - TRBJ2-7
TGCGCCAGCAGCTTGGGCGGGACAGACGGGGCAGATACGCAGTATTTT CASSLGGTDGADTQYF TRBV5-1 - - TRBJ2-3
TGTGCCAGCAGATATACGGCGACTAGCGGGCCAGAGACCCAGTACTTC CASRYTATSGPETQYF TRBV7-2 TRBD2 - TRBJ2-5
TGTGCCAGCAGTACCGCAGGGGATTCACCCCTCCACTTT CASSTAGDSPLHF TRBV6-5 - - TRBJ1-6
TGTGCCAGCAGCGTAGGACTAAGGACAAATGGCAATCAGCCCCAGCATTTT CASSVGLRTNGNQPQHF TRBV9 - - TRBJ1-5
TGCGCCAGCAGCTTGGCCTTTTGGGGAGACACTGAAGCTTTCTTT CASSLAFWGDTEAFF TRBV5-1 - - TRBJ1-1
TGTGCCAGCAGTTTGGGGACAGGGGCGAATGAGCAGTTCTTC CASSLGTGANEQFF TRBV6-4 TRBD1 once TRBJ2-1
TGTGCCAGTAGTATAATAGCGGGGAGCACAGATACGCAGTATTTT CASSIIAGSTDTQYF TRBV19 TRBD2 - TRBJ2-3
TGTGCCAGCAGCTTTTTCGGGACTAGCGGGGGCGGTACGCAGTATTTT CASSFFGTSGGGTQYF TRBV7-2 TRBD2 - TRBJ2-3
TGTGCCAGCAGTAGGGACACAATTTATGGCTACACCTTC CASSRDTIYGYTF TRBV25-1 - - TRBJ1-2
TGTGCCAGCAGCCGAGAGGGGGCGGGGGGGCTGTACGAGCAGTACTTC CASSREGAGGLYEQYF TRBV7-2 TRBD2 few TRBJ2-7
TGCGCCAGCAGCCAGGCTTATAATGTGGCCTCTAACTATGGCTACACCTTC CASSQAYNVASNYGYTF TRBV4-3 - - TRBJ1-2
TGCGCCAGCAGCTTGGAGGGGAGCTCTGGAAACACCATATATTTT CASSLEGSSGNTIYF TRBV5-1 - - TRBJ1-3
TGCAGCGTTAAACTCTCTGGAAACACCATATATTTT CSVKLSGNTIYF TRBV29-1 - once TRBJ1-3
TGTGCCAGCAGCGCCTACTCGGGGGTCGAGCAGTTCTTC CASSAYSGVEQFF TRBV7-3 - - TRBJ2-1
TGCGCCAGCACCCAAACAGGGGTCCTCTCTGGAAACACCATATATTTT CASTQTGVLSGNTIYF TRBV5-1 TRBD1 - TRBJ1-3
TGTGCCACAGGGACTCTCTCCTACGAGCAGTACTTC CATGTLSYEQYF TRBV28 - - TRBJ2-7
TGTGCCAGCAGTTTATCTCCGACAGGGGCAGGTGGCAATCAGCCCCAGCATTTT CASSLSPTGAGGNQPQHF TRBV27 TRBD1 - TRBJ1-5
TGTGCCAGCAGCTTAGGGGGGGGGACTTTTAGGACCTACGAGCAGTACTTC CASSLGGGTFRTYEQYF TRBV7-2 TRBD2 - TRBJ2-7
TGTGCTAGTGGTTTGGCTGGGGGACAGGGGAAAAATACAGATACGCAGTATTTT CASGLAGGQGKNTDTQYF TRBV12-5 TRBD1 - TRBJ2-3
TGTGCCAGCAGCTTCAATGAGGGCTACACCTTC CASSFNEGYTF TRBV5-6 - few TRBJ1-2